The clone carrying this T cell receptor beta chain was found a few times. Its matching antigen is unknown. This sample stems from a study of T cell repertoires in cytomegalovirus infection. About the study: The authors used CMV epitopes that were HLA-C-restricted (recently identified) and HLA-B-restricted (well studied). Matching HLA type and CMV infection were both indicated by public TCR beta signatures. Broader study findings: The ex vivo response showed dominance by HLA-C-restricted CMV-specific TCR beta clonotypes.

MiXCR, run by TCRdb on the reads, gives a single entry per CDR3 protein. The sample includes around 570,000 distinct CDR3 sequences, almost 40% of them seen just once. Germline CDR1 and CDR2: SEHNR and FQNEAQ (reference sequence). Trimming cost V 8 bases and J 7 bases, with 18 bases left between them. The CDR3 runs 14 residues. This chain joins TRBV7-9 and TRBJ2-1; tentatively, D is TRBD1 (6 bases). Sequencing was performed on cultured PBMCs, taken from culture after CMV antigen stimulation. This receptor was taken from a human donor in good health (CMV status not recorded). Some clones in this sample may be carry-over from other donors' samples. The CDR3 nucleotides are TGTGCCAGCTCCGCCGAACAGGGTATGAATGAGCAGTTCTTC. Translated, it gives CASSAEQGMNEQFF.